The entry below describes one T cell receptor beta chain. Its antigen is unidentified. This record comes from a study of cytomegalovirus exposure and HLA in healthy donors. Whole-study results and caveats: In an earlier analysis, most TCR beta V segments were productive about 87% or about 30% of the time.

The PCR was carried out with 60 Vbeta primers and 13 Jbeta primers. Libraries were prepared by immunoSEQ multiplex PCR; TCRdb keeps only in-frame clonotypes and omits some of them. The data hold approximately 100,000 clones, with roughly 82% observed a single time. CDR1 and CDR2 (germline): SGHVS, FQNEAQ. CDR3 length: 12 amino acids. With 5 bases clipped from V and 6 bases from J, the junction kept 1 base outside the gene matches. The receptor was isolated from a man aged 50-59 years in good health and CMV-seronegative. Input material: PBMCs. V and J are TRBV7-8 and TRBJ2-5; 9 bases map to TRBD1. The CDR3 is CASSGTGKTQYF. The CDR3, as DNA: TGTGCCAGCAGCGGGACAGGGAAGACCCAGTACTTC.